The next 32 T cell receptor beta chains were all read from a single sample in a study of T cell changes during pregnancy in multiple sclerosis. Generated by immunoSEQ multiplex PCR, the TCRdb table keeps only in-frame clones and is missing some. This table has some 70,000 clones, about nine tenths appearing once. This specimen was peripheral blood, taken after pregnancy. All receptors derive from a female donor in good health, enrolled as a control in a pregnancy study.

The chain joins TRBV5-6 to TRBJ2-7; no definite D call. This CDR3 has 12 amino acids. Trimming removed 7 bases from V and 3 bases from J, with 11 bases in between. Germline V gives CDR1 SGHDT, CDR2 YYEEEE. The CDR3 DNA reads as TGTGCCAGCGCAACATCGAACTACGAGCAGTACTTC. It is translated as CASATSNYEQYF. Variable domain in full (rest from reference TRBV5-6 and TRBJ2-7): DAGVTQSPTHLIKTRGQQVTLRCSPKSGHDTVSWYQQALGQGPQFIFQYYEEEERQRGNFPDRFSGHQFPNYSSELNVNALLLGDSALYLCASATSNYEQYFGPGTRLTVT.

For the CDR3, the DNA is TGTGCCAGCAGTGATTCTGGCAGCTCCTACAATGAGCAGTTCTTC. Protein sequence: CASSDSGSSYNEQFF. J is TRBJ2-1 and V is TRBV6-4; unclear D gene. The V and J ends lost 3 bases and 0 bases respectively, with 9 bases between them. Per the germline V gene, CDR1 is MRHNA and CDR2 is SNTAGT. This CDR3 is built from 15 residues.

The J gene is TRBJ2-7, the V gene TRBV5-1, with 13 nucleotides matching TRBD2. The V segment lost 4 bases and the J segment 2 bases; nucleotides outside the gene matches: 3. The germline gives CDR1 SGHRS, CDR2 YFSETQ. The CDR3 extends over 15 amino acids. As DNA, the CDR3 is TGCGCCAGCAGCCCCGGGACTAGCGGGACCTACGAGCAGTACTTC. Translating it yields CASSPGTSGTYEQYF.

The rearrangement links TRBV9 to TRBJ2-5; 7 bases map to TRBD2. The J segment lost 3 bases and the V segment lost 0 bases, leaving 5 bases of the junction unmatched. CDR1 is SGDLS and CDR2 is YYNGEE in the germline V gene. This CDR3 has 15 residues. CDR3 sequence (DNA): TGTGCCAGCAGCGTAGCGGGAGCGGGGAAAGAGACCCAGTACTTC. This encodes CASSVAGAGKETQYF. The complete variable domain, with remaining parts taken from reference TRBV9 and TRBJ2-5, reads DSGVTQTPKHLITATGQRVTLRCSPRSGDLSVYWYQQSLDQGLQFLIQYYNGEERAKGNILERFSAQQFPDLHSELNLSSLELGDSALYFCASSVAGAGKETQYFGPGTRLLVL.

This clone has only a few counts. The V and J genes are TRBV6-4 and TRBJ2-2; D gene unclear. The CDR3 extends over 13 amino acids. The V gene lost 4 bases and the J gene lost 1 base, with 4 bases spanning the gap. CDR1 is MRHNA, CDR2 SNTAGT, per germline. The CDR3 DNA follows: TGTGCCAGCAGTGCAGAGAACACCGGGGAGCTGTTTTTT. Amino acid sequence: CASSAENTGELFF.

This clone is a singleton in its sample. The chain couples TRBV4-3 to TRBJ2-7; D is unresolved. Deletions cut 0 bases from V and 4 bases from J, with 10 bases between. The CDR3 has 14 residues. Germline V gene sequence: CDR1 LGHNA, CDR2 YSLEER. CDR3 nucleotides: TGCGCCAGCAGCCAAGATATGGGCCCATACGAGCAGTACTTC. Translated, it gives CASSQDMGPYEQYF.

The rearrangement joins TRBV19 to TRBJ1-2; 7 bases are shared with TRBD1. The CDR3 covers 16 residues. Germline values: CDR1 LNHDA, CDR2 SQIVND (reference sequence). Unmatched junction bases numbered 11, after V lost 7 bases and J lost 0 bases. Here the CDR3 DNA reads TGTGCCAGTACCCTAGGGTACGGGACAGCTAACTATGGCTACACCTTC. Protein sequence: CASTLGYGTANYGYTF.

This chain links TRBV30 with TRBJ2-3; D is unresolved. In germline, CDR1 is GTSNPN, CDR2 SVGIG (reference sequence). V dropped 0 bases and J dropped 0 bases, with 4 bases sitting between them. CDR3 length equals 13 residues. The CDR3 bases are TGTGCCTGGAGTGTACAGAGCACAGATACGCAGTATTTT. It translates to CAWSVQSTDTQYF. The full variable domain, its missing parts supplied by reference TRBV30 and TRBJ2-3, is SQTIHQWPATLVQPVGSPLSLECTVEGTSNPNLYWYRQAAGRGLQLLFYSVGIGQISSEVPQNLSASRPQDRQFILSSKKLLLSDSGFYLCAWSVQSTDTQYFGPGTRLTVL.

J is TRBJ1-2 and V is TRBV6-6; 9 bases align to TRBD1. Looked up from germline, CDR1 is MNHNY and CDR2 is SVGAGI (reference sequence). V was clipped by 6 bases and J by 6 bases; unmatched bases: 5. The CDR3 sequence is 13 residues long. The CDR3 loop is CASRQGARDGYTF. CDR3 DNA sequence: TGTGCCAGCAGACAGGGGGCGCGGGATGGCTACACCTTC.

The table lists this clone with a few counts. Here the CDR3 reads CASGEGFGYGYTF. The CDR3, as DNA: TGTGCCAGCGGGGAAGGGTTCGGCTATGGCTACACCTTC. The chain uses TRBV2 and TRBJ1-2; the D is unclear. V was trimmed by 8 bases and J by 4 bases, leaving 14 bases between them. The germline V gene encodes CDR1 SNHLY and CDR2 FYNNEI. The CDR3 spans 13 residues.

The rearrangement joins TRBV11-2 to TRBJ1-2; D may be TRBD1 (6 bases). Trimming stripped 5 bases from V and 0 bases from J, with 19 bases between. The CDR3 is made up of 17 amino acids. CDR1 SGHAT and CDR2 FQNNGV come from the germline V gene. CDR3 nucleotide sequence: TGTGCCAGCAGCCCCCTATCAGGGACACCCGCTAACTATGGCTACACCTTC. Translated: CASSPLSGTPANYGYTF. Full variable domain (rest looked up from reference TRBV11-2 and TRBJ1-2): EAGVAQSPRYKIIEKRQSVAFWCNPISGHATLYWYQQILGQGPKLLIQFQNNGVVDDSQLPKDRFSAERLKGVDSTLKIQPAKLEDSAVYLCASSPLSGTPANYGYTFGSGTRLTVV.

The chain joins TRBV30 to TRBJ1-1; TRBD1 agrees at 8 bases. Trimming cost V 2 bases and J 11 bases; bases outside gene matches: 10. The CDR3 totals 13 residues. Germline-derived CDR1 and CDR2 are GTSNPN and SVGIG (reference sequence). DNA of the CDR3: TGTGCCTGGAGTATAACGGACAGGGCGAGGGCTTTCTTT. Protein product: CAWSITDRARAFF.

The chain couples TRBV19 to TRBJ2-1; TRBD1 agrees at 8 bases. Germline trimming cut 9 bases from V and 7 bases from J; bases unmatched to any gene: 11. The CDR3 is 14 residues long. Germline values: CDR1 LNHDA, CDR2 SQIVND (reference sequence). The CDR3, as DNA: TGTGCCAGCGAAACCCAGGGGGCGAGGAATGAGCAGTTCTTC. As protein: CASETQGARNEQFF.

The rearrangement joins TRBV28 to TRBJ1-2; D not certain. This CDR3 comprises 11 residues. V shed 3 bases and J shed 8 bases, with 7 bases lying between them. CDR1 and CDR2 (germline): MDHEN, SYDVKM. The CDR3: CASSFPSGYTF. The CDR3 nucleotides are TGTGCCAGCAGTTTTCCTAGCGGCTACACCTTC.

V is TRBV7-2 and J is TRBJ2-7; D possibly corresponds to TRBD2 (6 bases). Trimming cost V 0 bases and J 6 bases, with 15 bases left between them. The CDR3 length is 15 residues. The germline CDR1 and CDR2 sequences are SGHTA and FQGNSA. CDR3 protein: CASSLAGAAGGEQYF. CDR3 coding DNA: TGTGCCAGCAGCTTAGCCGGGGCCGCCGGGGGCGAGCAGTACTTC.

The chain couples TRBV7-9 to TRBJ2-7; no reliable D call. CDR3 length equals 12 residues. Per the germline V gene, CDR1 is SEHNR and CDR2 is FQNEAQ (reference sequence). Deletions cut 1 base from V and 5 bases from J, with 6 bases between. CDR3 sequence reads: CASSLVLNEQYF. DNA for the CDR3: TGTGCCAGCAGCTTAGTTCTAAACGAGCAGTACTTC.

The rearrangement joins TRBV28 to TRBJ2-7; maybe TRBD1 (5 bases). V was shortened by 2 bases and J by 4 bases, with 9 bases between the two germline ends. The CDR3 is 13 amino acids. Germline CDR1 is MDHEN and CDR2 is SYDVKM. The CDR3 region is CASSLGAWYEQYF. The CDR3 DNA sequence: TGTGCCAGCAGTTTAGGGGCGTGGTACGAGCAGTACTTC.

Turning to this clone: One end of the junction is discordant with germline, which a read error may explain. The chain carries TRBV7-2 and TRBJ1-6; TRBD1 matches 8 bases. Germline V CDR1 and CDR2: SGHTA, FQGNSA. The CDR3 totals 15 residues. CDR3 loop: CASSLGRTGSSPLHF. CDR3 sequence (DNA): TGTGCCAGCAGTTTAGGTCGGACAGGGAGTTCACCCCTCCACTTT.

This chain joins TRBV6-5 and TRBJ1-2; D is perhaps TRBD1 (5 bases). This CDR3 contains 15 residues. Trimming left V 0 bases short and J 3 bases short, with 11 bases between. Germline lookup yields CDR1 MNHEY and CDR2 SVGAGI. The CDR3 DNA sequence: TGTGCCAGCAGTTACTCCGGGCAGGGCGACTATGGCTACACCTTC. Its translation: CASSYSGQGDYGYTF.

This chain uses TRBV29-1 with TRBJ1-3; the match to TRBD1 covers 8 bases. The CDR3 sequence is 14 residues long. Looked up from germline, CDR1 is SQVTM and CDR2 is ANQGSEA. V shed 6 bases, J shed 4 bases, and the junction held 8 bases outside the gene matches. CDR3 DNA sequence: TGCAGCGTGGGTCTGGGACAGGTCGGAAACACCATATATTTT. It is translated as CSVGLGQVGNTIYF.

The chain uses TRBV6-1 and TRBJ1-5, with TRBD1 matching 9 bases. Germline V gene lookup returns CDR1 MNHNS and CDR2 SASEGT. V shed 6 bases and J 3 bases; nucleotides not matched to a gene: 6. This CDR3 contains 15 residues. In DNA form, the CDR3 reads TGTGCCAGCAGGAAACAGGGGGCTATCAATCAGCCCCAGCATTTT. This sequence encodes CASRKQGAINQPQHF.

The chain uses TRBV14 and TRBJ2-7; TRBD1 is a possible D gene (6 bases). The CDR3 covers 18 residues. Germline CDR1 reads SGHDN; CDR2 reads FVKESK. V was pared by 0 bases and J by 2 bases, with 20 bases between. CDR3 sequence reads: CASSQDLLDSHFPYEQYF. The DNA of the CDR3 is TGTGCCAGCAGCCAAGATCTTTTGGACAGCCATTTTCCCTACGAGCAGTACTTC.

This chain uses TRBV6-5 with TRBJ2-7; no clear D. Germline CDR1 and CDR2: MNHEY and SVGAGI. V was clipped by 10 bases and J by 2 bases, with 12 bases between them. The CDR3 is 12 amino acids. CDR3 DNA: TGTGCCACCCAAACAACGACCTACGAGCAGTACTTC. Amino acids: CATQTTTYEQYF.

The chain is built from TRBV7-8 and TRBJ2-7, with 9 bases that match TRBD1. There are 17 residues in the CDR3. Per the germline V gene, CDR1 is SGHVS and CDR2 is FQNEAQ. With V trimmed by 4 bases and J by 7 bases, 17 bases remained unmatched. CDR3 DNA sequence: TGTGCCAGCAGCTCCCCCCCTACAGGGGGCTTCATGGGGGAGCAGTACTTC. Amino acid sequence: CASSSPPTGGFMGEQYF.

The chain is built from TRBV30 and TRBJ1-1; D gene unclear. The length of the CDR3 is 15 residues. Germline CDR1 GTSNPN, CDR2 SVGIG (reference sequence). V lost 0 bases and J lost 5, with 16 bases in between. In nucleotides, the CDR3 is TGTGCCTGGAGTGTACTTGGAGGGTCGGGGACTGAAGCTTTCTTT. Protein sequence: CAWSVLGGSGTEAFF.

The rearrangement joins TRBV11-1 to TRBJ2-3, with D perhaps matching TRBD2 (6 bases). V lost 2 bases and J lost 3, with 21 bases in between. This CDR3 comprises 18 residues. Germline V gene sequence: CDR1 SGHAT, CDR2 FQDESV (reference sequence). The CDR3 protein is CASSLPAGGTDSTDTQYF. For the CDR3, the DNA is TGTGCCAGCAGCTTACCAGCCGGAGGGACCGATTCTACAGATACGCAGTATTTT.

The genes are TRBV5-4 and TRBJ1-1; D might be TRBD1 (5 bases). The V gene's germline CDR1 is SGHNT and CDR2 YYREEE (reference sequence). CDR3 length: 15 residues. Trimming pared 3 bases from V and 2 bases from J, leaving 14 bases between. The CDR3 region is CASSSLGRVNTEAFF. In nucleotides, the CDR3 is TGTGCCAGCAGCTCCCTCGGCAGGGTTAACACTGAAGCTTTCTTT.

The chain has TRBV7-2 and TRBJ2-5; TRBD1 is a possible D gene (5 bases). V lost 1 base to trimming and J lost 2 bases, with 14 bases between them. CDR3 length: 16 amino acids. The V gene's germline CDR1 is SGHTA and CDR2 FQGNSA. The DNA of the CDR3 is TGTGCCAGCAGCTTAGTAGCCAGGGTCTCTCAAGAGACCCAGTACTTC. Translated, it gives CASSLVARVSQETQYF.

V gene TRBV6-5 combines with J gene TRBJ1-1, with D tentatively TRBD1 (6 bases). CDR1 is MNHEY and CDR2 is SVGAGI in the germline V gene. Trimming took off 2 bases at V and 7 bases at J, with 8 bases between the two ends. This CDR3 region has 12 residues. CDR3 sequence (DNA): TGTGCCAGCAGTTACGGCAGGGGTGAAGCTTTCTTT. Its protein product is CASSYGRGEAFF.

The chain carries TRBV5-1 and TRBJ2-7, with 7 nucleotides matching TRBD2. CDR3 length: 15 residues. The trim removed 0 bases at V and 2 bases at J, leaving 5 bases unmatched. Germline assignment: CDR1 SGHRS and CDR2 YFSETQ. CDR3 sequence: CASSLVGGEAYEQYF. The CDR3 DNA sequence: TGCGCCAGCAGCTTGGTGGGGGGGGAAGCCTACGAGCAGTACTTC.

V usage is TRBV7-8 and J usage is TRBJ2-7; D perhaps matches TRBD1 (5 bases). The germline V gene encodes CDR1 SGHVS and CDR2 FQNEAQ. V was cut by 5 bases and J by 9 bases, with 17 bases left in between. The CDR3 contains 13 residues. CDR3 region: CASSPPTLGRQYF. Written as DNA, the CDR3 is TGTGCCAGCAGCCCGCCGACCCTGGGGCGGCAGTACTTC.

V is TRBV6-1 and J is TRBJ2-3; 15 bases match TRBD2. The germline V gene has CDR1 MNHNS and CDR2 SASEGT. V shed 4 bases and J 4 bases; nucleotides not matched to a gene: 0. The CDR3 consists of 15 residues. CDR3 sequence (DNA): TGTGCCAGCAGTGGGACTAGCGGGGGGGCAGATACGCAGTATTTT. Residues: CASSGTSGGADTQYF.